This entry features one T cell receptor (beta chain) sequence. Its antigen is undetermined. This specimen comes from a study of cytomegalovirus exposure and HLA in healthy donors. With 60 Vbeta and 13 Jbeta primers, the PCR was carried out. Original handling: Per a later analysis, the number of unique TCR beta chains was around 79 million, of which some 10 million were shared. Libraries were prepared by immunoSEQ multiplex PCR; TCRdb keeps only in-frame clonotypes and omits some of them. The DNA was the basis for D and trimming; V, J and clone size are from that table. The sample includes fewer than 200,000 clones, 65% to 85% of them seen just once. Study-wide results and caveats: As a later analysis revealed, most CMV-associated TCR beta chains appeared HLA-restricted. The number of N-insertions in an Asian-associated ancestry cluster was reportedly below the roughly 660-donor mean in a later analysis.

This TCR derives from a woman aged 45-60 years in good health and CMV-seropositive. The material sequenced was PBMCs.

The CDR3 coding sequence is TGTGCCAGCAGTTTTAGTCTCCCGGGGGAGCAGTACTTC. This translates into CASSFSLPGEQYF. This chain connects TRBV6-6 to TRBJ2-7; tentatively, D is TRBD2 (5 bases). The V end was cut by 4 bases, the J end by 7 bases, with 14 bases between. Germline CDR1 is MNHNY and CDR2 is SVGAGI (reference sequence). The CDR3 spans 13 residues.